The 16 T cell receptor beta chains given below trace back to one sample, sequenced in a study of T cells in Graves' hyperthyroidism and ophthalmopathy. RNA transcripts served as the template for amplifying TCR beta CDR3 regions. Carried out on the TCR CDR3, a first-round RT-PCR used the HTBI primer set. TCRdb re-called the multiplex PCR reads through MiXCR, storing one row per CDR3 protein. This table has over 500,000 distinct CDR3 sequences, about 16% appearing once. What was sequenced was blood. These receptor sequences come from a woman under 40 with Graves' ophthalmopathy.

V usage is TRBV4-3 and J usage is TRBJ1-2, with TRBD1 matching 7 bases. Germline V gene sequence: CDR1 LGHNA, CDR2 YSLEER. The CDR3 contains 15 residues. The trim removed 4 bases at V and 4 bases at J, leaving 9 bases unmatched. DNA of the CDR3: TGCGCCAGCAGCCTTCAAGTGGGGGACAGCTATGGCTACACCTTC. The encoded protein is CASSLQVGDSYGYTF.

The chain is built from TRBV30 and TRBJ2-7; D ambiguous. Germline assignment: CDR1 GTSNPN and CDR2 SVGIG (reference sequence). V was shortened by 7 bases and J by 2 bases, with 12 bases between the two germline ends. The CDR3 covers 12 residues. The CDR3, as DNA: TGTGCCTCCAGCAATCGAGCCTACGAGCAGTACTTC. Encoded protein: CASSNRAYEQYF.

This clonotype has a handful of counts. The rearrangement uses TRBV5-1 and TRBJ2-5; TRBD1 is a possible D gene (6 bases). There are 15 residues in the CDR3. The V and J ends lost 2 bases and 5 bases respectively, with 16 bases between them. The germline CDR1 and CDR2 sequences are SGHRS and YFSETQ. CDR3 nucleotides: TGCGCCAGCAGCTTAACAGGGTCCGGCCGGGAGACCCAGTACTTC. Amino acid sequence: CASSLTGSGRETQYF.

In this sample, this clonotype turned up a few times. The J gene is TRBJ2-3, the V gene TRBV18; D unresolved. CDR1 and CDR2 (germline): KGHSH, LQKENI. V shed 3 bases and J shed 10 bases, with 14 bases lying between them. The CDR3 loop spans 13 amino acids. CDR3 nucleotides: TGTGCCAGCTCACCTGTACGAGAGTCGGCGCAGTATTTT. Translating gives CASSPVRESAQYF.

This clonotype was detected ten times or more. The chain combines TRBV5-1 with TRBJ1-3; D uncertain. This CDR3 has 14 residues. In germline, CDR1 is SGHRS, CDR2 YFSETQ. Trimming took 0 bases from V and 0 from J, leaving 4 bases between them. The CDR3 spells CASSLDGSGNTIYF. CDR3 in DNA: TGCGCCAGCAGCTTGGACGGCTCTGGAAACACCATATATTTT.

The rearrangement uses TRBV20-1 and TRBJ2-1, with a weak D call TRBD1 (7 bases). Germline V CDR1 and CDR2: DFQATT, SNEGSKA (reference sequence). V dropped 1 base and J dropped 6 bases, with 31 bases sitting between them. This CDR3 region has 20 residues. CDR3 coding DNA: TGCAGTGCTAGAGCAGTTTACGGAGGGCAGGGGGTGAATCTCCTCAATGAGCAGTTCTTC. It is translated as CSARAVYGGQGVNLLNEQFF.

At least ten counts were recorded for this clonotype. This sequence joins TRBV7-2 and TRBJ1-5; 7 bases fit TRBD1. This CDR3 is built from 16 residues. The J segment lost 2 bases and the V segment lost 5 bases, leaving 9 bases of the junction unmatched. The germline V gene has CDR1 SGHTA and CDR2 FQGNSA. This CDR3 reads CASSPRQGMGNQPQHF. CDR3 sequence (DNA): TGTGCCAGCAGCCCGAGACAGGGAATGGGCAATCAGCCCCAGCATTTT.

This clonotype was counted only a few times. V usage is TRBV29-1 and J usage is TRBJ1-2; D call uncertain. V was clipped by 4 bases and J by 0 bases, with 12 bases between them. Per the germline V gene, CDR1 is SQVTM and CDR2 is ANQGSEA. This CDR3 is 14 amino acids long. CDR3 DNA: TGCAGCGTTGGGTGGAAGGGCCCTAACTATGGCTACACCTTC. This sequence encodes CSVGWKGPNYGYTF.

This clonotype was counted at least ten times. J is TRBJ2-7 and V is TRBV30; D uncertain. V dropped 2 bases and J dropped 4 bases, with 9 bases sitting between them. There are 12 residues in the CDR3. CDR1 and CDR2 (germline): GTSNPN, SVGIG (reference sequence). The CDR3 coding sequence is TGTGCCTGGAGTCGACGTGGATACGAGCAGTACTTC. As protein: CAWSRRGYEQYF.

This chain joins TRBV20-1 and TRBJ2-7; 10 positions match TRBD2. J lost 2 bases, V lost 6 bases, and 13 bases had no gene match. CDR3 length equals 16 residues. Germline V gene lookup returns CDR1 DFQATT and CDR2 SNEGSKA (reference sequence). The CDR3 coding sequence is TGCAGTGCAAAACCGAGACTAGCGGGTGGGGCCTACGAGCAGTACTTC. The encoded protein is CSAKPRLAGGAYEQYF.

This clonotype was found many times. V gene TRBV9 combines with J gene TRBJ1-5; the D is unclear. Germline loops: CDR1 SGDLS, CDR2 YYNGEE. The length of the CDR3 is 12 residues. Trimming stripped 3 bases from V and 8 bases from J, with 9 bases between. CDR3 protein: CASSAGMEPQHF. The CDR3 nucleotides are TGTGCCAGCAGCGCCGGGATGGAGCCCCAGCATTTT.

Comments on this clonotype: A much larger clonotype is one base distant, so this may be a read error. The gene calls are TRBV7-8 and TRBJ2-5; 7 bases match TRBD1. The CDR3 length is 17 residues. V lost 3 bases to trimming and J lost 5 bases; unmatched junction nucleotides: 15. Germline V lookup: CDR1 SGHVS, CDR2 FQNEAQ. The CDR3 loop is CASSFDRVGPTRETQYF. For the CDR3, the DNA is TGTGCCAGCAGCTTTGACAGGGTGGGACCAACCCGGGAGACCCAGTACTTC.

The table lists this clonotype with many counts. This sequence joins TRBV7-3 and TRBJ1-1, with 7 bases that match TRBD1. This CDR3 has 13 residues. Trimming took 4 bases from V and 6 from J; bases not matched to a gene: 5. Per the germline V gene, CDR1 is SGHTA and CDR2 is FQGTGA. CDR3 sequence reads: CASSYRQGAEAFF. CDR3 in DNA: TGTGCCAGCAGCTACAGACAGGGCGCTGAAGCTTTCTTT. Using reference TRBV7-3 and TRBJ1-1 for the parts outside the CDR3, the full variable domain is GAGVSQTPSNKVTEKGKYVELRCDPISGHTALYWYRQSLGQGPEFLIYFQGTGAADDSGLPNDRFFAVRPEGSVSTLKIQRTERGDSAVYLCASSYRQGAEAFFGQGTRLTVV.

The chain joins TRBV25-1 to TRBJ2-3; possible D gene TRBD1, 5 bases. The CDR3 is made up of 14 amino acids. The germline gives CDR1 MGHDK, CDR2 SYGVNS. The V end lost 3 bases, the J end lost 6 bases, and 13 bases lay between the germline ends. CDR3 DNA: TGTGCCAGCAGTGATGGCAGGGAAAGGGATACGCAGTATTTT. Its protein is CASSDGRERDTQYF.

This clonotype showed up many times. This CDR3 reads CSVMTGTEAFF. Here the CDR3 DNA reads TGCAGCGTCATGACAGGCACTGAAGCTTTCTTT. This chain uses TRBV29-1 with TRBJ1-1; D might be TRBD1 (6 bases). Trimming pared 6 bases from V and 4 bases from J, leaving 9 bases between. The CDR3 runs 11 residues. Germline V lookup: CDR1 SQVTM, CDR2 ANQGSEA.

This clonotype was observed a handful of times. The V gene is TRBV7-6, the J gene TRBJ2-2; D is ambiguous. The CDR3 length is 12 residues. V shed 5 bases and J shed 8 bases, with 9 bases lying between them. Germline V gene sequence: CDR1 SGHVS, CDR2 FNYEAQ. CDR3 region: CASSAQRGELFF. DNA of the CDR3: TGTGCCAGCAGCGCCCAAAGAGGGGAGCTGTTTTTT.